Listed below are T cell receptor beta chains from one sample, sequenced in a study of blood T cell repertoires in COVID-19. Some clones are missing from TCRdb's copy, which holds only in-frame ones; the method was immunoSEQ multiplex PCR. This sample yields a few hundred thousand clones, of which under 90% are seen a single time; about 10% belongs to the top ten. Sequences were obtained from PBMCs or T cells enriched from blood (not recorded which). Every receptor here comes from a woman between 18 and 29 years old who had recovered from COVID-19. Both conserved end residues are part of each CDR3. Fields, in order: CDR3 protein, V gene, J gene.

CDR3aa: CASSPGTGGARGTEAFF; v_gene: TRBV18; j_gene: TRBJ1-1
CDR3aa: CATSRDGLGKGHSYGYTF; v_gene: TRBV15; j_gene: TRBJ1-2
CDR3aa: CASSGSGTHRELFF; v_gene: TRBV6-2/TRBV6-3; j_gene: TRBJ2-2
CDR3aa: CASRATGRGRNEQFF; v_gene: TRBV6-6; j_gene: TRBJ2-1
CDR3aa: CATSDFQGQGAFF; v_gene: TRBV24-1; j_gene: TRBJ1-1
CDR3aa: CASSLVDNEAFF; v_gene: TRBV5-6; j_gene: TRBJ1-1
CDR3aa: CAWSRQGFTEAFF; v_gene: TRBV30; j_gene: TRBJ1-1
CDR3aa: CASSLGTGQYEQYF; v_gene: TRBV11-2; j_gene: TRBJ2-7
CDR3aa: CASSIRQGGSSNYGYTF; v_gene: TRBV19; j_gene: TRBJ1-2
CDR3aa: CASSNYYEQYF; v_gene: TRBV6-1; j_gene: TRBJ2-7
CDR3aa: CASSESGLAGTGELFF; v_gene: TRBV10-2; j_gene: TRBJ2-2
CDR3aa: CASSLRQGNTEAFF; v_gene: TRBV7-2; j_gene: TRBJ1-1
CDR3aa: CASRGTGLYEQYF; v_gene: TRBV28; j_gene: TRBJ2-7
CDR3aa: CATSDPSGSRSGELFF; v_gene: TRBV24-1; j_gene: TRBJ2-2
CDR3aa: CASSYTQGLGYGYTF; v_gene: TRBV27; j_gene: TRBJ1-2
CDR3aa: CASSFSRTSSTDTQYF; v_gene: TRBV5-5; j_gene: TRBJ2-3
CDR3aa: CAWSSSGLEAFF; v_gene: TRBV30; j_gene: TRBJ1-1
CDR3aa: CATSSRGAHYEQYF; v_gene: TRBV15; j_gene: TRBJ2-7
CDR3aa: CSVVVSGPPGGYTF; v_gene: TRBV29-1; j_gene: TRBJ1-2
CDR3aa: CASSLLEGGNEQFF; v_gene: TRBV6-9; j_gene: TRBJ2-1
CDR3aa: CARSFQGAHYGYTF; v_gene: TRBV5-3; j_gene: TRBJ1-2
CDR3aa: CATSRVGRGASQPQHF; v_gene: TRBV15; j_gene: TRBJ1-5
CDR3aa: CASSPGTGSYEQYF; v_gene: TRBV2; j_gene: TRBJ2-7
CDR3aa: CASSLATAIIDGYTF; v_gene: TRBV7-9; j_gene: TRBJ1-2
CDR3aa: CASSLGLAGQETQYF; v_gene: TRBV7-2; j_gene: TRBJ2-5
CDR3aa: CASSGSGIRGNTIYF; v_gene: TRBV5-8; j_gene: TRBJ1-3
CDR3aa: CASSFNPGQGADEQYF; v_gene: TRBV11-2; j_gene: TRBJ2-7
CDR3aa: CASSDRGRGTQYF; v_gene: TRBV6-1; j_gene: TRBJ2-5
CDR3aa: CAWSTYSGNTIYF; v_gene: TRBV30; j_gene: TRBJ1-3
CDR3aa: CASSLLNEQFF; v_gene: TRBV2; j_gene: TRBJ2-1
CDR3aa: CASSYEGLYNEQFF; v_gene: TRBV6-5; j_gene: TRBJ2-1
CDR3aa: CASVPGTDSPLHF; v_gene: TRBV28; j_gene: TRBJ1-6
CDR3aa: CASKRGLIYEQYF; v_gene: TRBV2; j_gene: TRBJ2-7
CDR3aa: CASSESGLAGTNNEQFF; v_gene: TRBV25-1; j_gene: TRBJ2-1
CDR3aa: CASSGTSFFF; v_gene: TRBV7-9; j_gene: TRBJ2-1
CDR3aa: CASSLEGGLGTNYGYTF; v_gene: TRBV5-1; j_gene: TRBJ1-2
CDR3aa: CASSLRHEQYF; v_gene: TRBV28; j_gene: TRBJ2-7
CDR3aa: CASSSGTLTGDVTEAFF; v_gene: TRBV5-4; j_gene: TRBJ1-1
CDR3aa: CASSLAGGGMNTEAFF; v_gene: TRBV5-1; j_gene: TRBJ1-1
CDR3aa: CASGFPPRGASNEQFF; v_gene: TRBV12-5; j_gene: TRBJ2-1